The present entry profiles one T cell receptor beta chain with its context. Produced via immunoSEQ multiplex PCR; TCRdb's table is partial and in-frame only. The table records around 100,000 clones, roughly 79% of them present only once. Isocitrate dehydrogenase mutation was absent in all glioblastoma patients. This record comes from a study of glioma-infiltrating T cells after dendritic cell vaccination. The CDR3 sequence is 15 residues long. V dropped 6 bases and J dropped 7; count of bases not matched to a gene: 6. Germline V lookup: CDR1 MNHNS, CDR2 SASEGT. The chain uses TRBV6-1 and TRBJ2-1, with 13 bases aligning to TRBD2. The receptor was isolated from a human donor with glioblastoma. This specimen was blood, taken before dendritic cell vaccination. The CDR3 reads CASSLLAGGGNEQFF. CDR3 coding DNA: TGTGCCAGCAGCCTACTAGCGGGGGGGGGAAATGAGCAGTTCTTC.